Included here is one T cell receptor (beta chain) sequence, with context. Produced via immunoSEQ multiplex PCR; TCRdb's table is partial and in-frame only. Of tens of thousands of clones in the sample, roughly 90% were seen once. The data originate from a study of control samples from healthy donors and cancer patients. Germline V gives CDR1 LGHDT, CDR2 YNNKEL (reference sequence). J lost 2 bases, V lost 3 bases, and 3 bases had no gene match. This CDR3 region has 16 residues. Sequencing input: PBMCs. The source of this sequence is a middle-aged man with colorectal cancer. The chain uses TRBV3-1 (or the pseudogene TRBV3-2) and TRBJ2-1, with 11 bases identical to TRBD2. Written as DNA, the CDR3 is TGTGCCAGCAGCCACCGACTAGCGGGAACCTACAATGAGCAGTTCTTC. Protein sequence: CASSHRLAGTYNEQFF.